This T cell receptor (beta chain) comes out of a study of blood T cells in healthy people across ages. Regarding the study as a whole: Unsorted PBMCs prevented conclusive naive versus antigen-experienced comparison.

A second PCR of about 7 to 12 cycles used a sample-barcoded 5' primer and a J-beta primer mix. TCRdb called the 5' RACE reads again in MiXCR, with one record for every CDR3 protein. The table records about 640,000 distinct CDR3 sequences, 35% to 50% of them present only once. The germline V and J ends were trimmed by 2 bases and 4 bases, with 14 bases remaining between them. The CDR3 totals 14 residues. Per germline, CDR1 GTSNPN and CDR2 SVGIG (reference sequence). Of note for this clonotype: Its antigen remains unidentified.

The clonotype comes from a man at least 80 years old in good health. The chain combines TRBV30 with TRBJ2-5; D is tentatively TRBD1 or TRBD2 (6 bases each). Specimen: blood. This chain's CDR3 is CAWSRRGVGETQYF. The CDR3 coding sequence is TGTGCCTGGAGTAGGAGGGGGGTCGGAGAGACCCAGTACTTC.